What follows are 29 T cell receptor gamma chains derived from one specimen sequenced in a study of human gamma delta and Vdelta1 T cells. TCRdb re-called clones from the PCR reads using CATT. Of under 450 gamma-chain clones in the sample, around 4% are singletons; the top ten hold approximately 91%. The sequenced material came from differentiated CD27- Vdelta1 gamma-delta T cells from blood. These receptors all stem from a human donor in good health.

This clone is hyperexpanded in the sample. The junction departs from the called germline gene at one end, perhaps through a read error. This same CDR3 is encoded by further DNA sequences in the sample. The gene calls are TRGV5 and TRGJP2. Per the germline V gene, CDR1 is VINAFY and CDR2 is YDVSNSKD. The CDR3 runs 16 residues. CDR3 DNA: TGTGCCACCTGGGACAGGAAAGTTAGTCGTGATTGGATCAAGACGTTT. Translating gives CATWDRKVSRDWIKTF.

Note on this clone: A far larger clone is off by one base, so a read error is likely. Different DNA sequences within this sample yield the same CDR3. The chain joins TRGV5 to TRGJ1 or TRGJ2. From germline, CDR1 is VINAFY and CDR2 YDVSNSKD. This CDR3 contains 13 residues. Unmatched junction bases numbered 11, after V lost 4 bases and J lost 8 bases. This CDR3 is CATWEKPGHKKLF. DNA of the CDR3: TGTGCCACCTGGGAGAAGCCAGGTCATAAGAAACTCTTT.

By its share, this clone is medium-sized. A far larger clone lies a single base away; this is likely a read error. This sample also contains other DNA sequences that code for the same CDR3. The chain is built from TRGV9 and TRGJP. The germline gives CDR1 GITISATS, CDR2 ISYDGTV (reference sequence). The CDR3 runs 16 residues. Unmatched junction bases numbered 7, after V lost 0 bases and J lost 11 bases. CDR3 coding DNA: TGTGCCTTGTGGGAGGTGCGGGAGCTGGGCAAAAAAATCAAGGTATTT. Translation: CALWEVRELGKKIKVF.

This clone has only one observation. The rearrangement uses TRGV3 and TRGJ1 or TRGJ2. TCRdb does not report a J gene; here it was assigned by matching the DNA to germline references. The CDR3 is made up of 14 amino acids. Trimming cost V 0 bases and J 3 bases; bases outside gene matches: 5. CDR1 and CDR2 from the germline V gene are VTNTFY and YDVSTARD (reference sequence). The CDR3 loop reads CATWDRRSYYKKLF. The CDR3 DNA reads as TGTGCCACCTGGGACAGGCGGAGTTATTATAAGAAACTCTTT.

This clone was seen a few times. This chain connects TRGV2 to TRGJ1 or TRGJ2. The J gene, missing from TCRdb, was assigned here through DNA to germline matching. The CDR3 is 14 residues long. V lost 0 bases, J lost 4 bases, and 6 bases stayed unmatched. From germline, CDR1 is EGSNGY and CDR2 YDSYNSKV. CDR3 DNA: TGTGCCACCTGGGACGGGCCAGGCTATTATAAGAAACTCTTT. Amino acid sequence: CATWDGPGYYKKLF.

This clone is hyperexpanded within its sample. This sample includes further DNA sequences coding for the same CDR3. The J gene is TRGJ1 or TRGJ2, the V gene TRGV9. The junction had 8 bases not matched to a gene; V was cut back by 3 bases and J by 3 bases. Germline V gene lookup returns CDR1 GITISATS and CDR2 ISYDGTV (reference sequence). CDR3 length: 14 amino acids. The CDR3 protein is CALWETLVYYKKLF. CDR3 nucleotide sequence: TGTGCCTTGTGGGAGACTCTGGTTTATTATAAGAAACTCTTT.

Of note for this clone: Given a much more abundant clone one base away, this may be a read error. The J gene was recorded as TRGJ1 or TRGJ2; no V gene was called. This CDR3 spans 9 amino acids. Here the CDR3 reads CATMAKKLF. The CDR3 DNA reads as TGTGCCACCATGGCTAAGAAACTCTTT.

This clone is classed as medium-sized. TCRdb attributes to this sequence the protein of a much larger clone, which differs from the DNA translation at residue 8; a read error is likely, and the protein displayed is translated from the DNA. J is TRGJ1 or TRGJ2 and V is TRGV9. The CDR3 is made up of 11 amino acids. The J segment lost 12 bases and the V segment lost 1 base, leaving 6 bases of the junction unmatched. CDR1 GITISATS and CDR2 ISYDGTV come from the germline V gene (reference sequence). Here the CDR3 DNA reads TGTGCCTTGTGGGAGGTTGGCAGGAAACTCTTT. This translates into CALWEVGRKLF.

This clone was observed a handful of times. The TCRdb record carries a much larger clone's protein, which differs from this DNA's translation at residue 5; a read error is the likely cause, and the protein listed here is the DNA translation. The V gene is TRGV4, the J gene TRGJ1 or TRGJ2. V trimming: 5 bases; J trimming: 12 bases; junction bases outside the gene matches: 10. There are 11 residues in the CDR3. CDR1 EGSTGY and CDR2 YDSYTSSV come from the germline V gene. CDR3 in amino acids: CATWGAVRKLF. For the CDR3, the DNA is TGTGCCACCTGGGGCGCAGTAAGGAAACTCTTT.

By its share, this clone is medium-sized. The protein that TCRdb holds for this DNA derives from a much larger clone and differs from the translated DNA at residue 14, which likely indicates a read error; the protein shown here is translated from the DNA. J is TRGJP and V is TRGV9. CDR3 size: 16 residues. In germline, CDR1 is GITISATS, CDR2 ISYDGTV (reference sequence). CDR3 region: CALWEVRELGKKIRVF. As DNA, the CDR3 is TGTGCCTTGTGGGAGGTGCGGGAGTTGGGCAAAAAAATCAGGGTATTT.

This clone was counted between two and nine times. TCRdb's entry gives the protein of a much larger clone, which mismatches this DNA's translation at residue 10, likely from a read error; the protein reported here is translated from the DNA. This rearrangement joins TRGV9 to TRGJ1 or TRGJ2. CDR3 length: 16 residues. The germline V gene has CDR1 GITISATS and CDR2 ISYDGTV (reference sequence). V was pared by 3 bases and J by 5 bases, with 16 bases of the junction left unmatched. The CDR3 protein is CALWEPDRLSHYKKLF. Written as DNA, the CDR3 is TGTGCCTTGTGGGAGCCCGACCGCCTGAGTCATTATAAGAAACTCTTT.

Concerning this clone itself: A read error likely explains why the TCRdb protein, taken from a much larger clone, differs from this DNA's translation at residue 8; the protein shown is translated from the DNA. The V and J genes are TRGV9 and TRGJ1 or TRGJ2. The CDR3 runs 11 residues. After removal of 1 base from V and 11 bases from J, the junction contained 5 bases not matched to a gene. Germline-derived CDR1 and CDR2 are GITISATS and ISYDGTV (reference sequence). CDR3 coding DNA: TGTGCCTTGTGGGAGGTTGGCCAGAAACTCTTT. It yields the protein CALWEVGQKLF.

As to this clone: A much larger clone lies one base from this, so it may be a read error. The same CDR3 also results from other DNA sequences found in this sample. The chain is built from TRGV9 and TRGJ1 or TRGJ2. Trimming took 12 bases from V and 10 from J; bases not matched to a gene: 15. The germline V gene encodes CDR1 GITISATS and CDR2 ISYDGTV (reference sequence). This CDR3 contains 11 residues. The CDR3 spells CAGGEVGKKLF. The DNA of the CDR3 is TGTGCCGGGGGTGAGGTTGGCAAGAAACTCTTT.

This clone appeared a few times. The TCRdb record carries a much larger clone's protein, which differs from this DNA's translation at residue 10; a read error is the likely cause, and the protein listed here is the DNA translation. The gene calls are TRGV5 and TRGJ1 or TRGJ2. TCRdb records no J gene; here it was assigned by comparing the DNA to germline. The germline CDR1 and CDR2 sequences are VINAFY and YDVSNSKD. CDR3 length equals 13 residues. The V segment lost 4 bases and the J segment 12 bases; nucleotides outside the gene matches: 15. CDR3 amino acids: CATWEKPGHRKLF. The CDR3 region has the DNA TGTGCCACCTGGGAGAAGCCAGGGCATAGGAAACTCTTT.

Turning to this clone: The protein in TCRdb stems from a much larger clone and differs at residue 5 from this DNA's translation, likely a read error; here the protein is translated from the DNA. This sequence joins TRGV5 and TRGJ1 or TRGJ2. This CDR3 comprises 13 residues. Germline V gene sequence: CDR1 VINAFY, CDR2 YDVSNSKD. J gave up 8 bases and V 5 bases, and 12 bases lay outside the gene matches. CDR3 DNA sequence: TGTGCCACCTGGGGGAAGCCAGGGCATAAGAAACTCTTT. Encoded protein: CATWGKPGHKKLF.

Although no V gene was called, TRGJ1 or TRGJ2 is the J gene. This CDR3 has 11 residues. The CDR3: CAIGNAVKKLF. In DNA, the CDR3 is TGTGCCATCGGCAATGCAGTAAAGAAACTCTTT.

The chain couples TRGV8 to TRGJP1. TCRdb supplies no J gene; here it was assigned by aligning the nucleotide sequence to germline. The germline CDR1 and CDR2 sequences are VENAVY and YDSYNSRV. After removal of 5 bases from V and 0 bases from J, the junction contained 9 bases not matched to a gene. The CDR3 has 16 amino acids. CDR3 DNA: TGTGCCACCTGGGGATCTGCTGATACCACTGGTTGGTTCAAGATATTT. It is translated as CATWGSADTTGWFKIF.

In this sample, this clone turned up a few times. The protein in TCRdb stems from a much larger clone and differs at residue 8 from this DNA's translation, likely a read error; here the protein is translated from the DNA. The chain couples TRGV5 to TRGJ1 or TRGJ2. This CDR3 contains 13 residues. Germline CDR1 and CDR2: VINAFY and YDVSNSKD. With 4 bases clipped from V and 8 bases from J, the junction kept 11 bases outside the gene matches. Written as DNA, the CDR3 is TGTGCCACCTGGGAGAAGCCAGAGCATAAGAAACTCTTT. This sequence encodes CATWEKPEHKKLF.

The gene calls are TRGV9 and TRGJ1 or TRGJ2. V gave up 0 bases and J gave up 16 bases; unmatched junction bases: 24. The CDR3 has 16 residues. Germline-derived CDR1 and CDR2 are GITISATS and ISYDGTV (reference sequence). The CDR3 region is CALWEVREVCKKKKLF. In nucleotides, the CDR3 is TGTGCCTTGTGGGAGGTGCGGGAGGTGTGTAAAAAAAAAAAGCTCTTT.

About this clone: Translating this DNA gives a protein that differs at residue 12 from the TCRdb one, which belongs to a much larger clone; a read error is likely, and the protein shown is this translation. The V and J genes are TRGV9 and TRGJP. This CDR3 comprises 16 residues. Germline assignment: CDR1 GITISATS and CDR2 ISYDGTV (reference sequence). DNA of the CDR3: TGTGCCTTGTGGGAGGTGCGGGAGTTGGGCAAAGAAATCAAGGTATTT. It yields the protein CALWEVRELGKEIKVF.

This clone was seen more than once but under ten times. The protein that TCRdb holds for this DNA derives from a much larger clone and differs from the translated DNA at residue 5, which likely indicates a read error; the protein shown here is translated from the DNA. The V and J genes are TRGV9 and TRGJ1 or TRGJ2. Germline CDR1 and CDR2: GITISATS and ISYDGTV (reference sequence). The V gene end was trimmed by 6 bases and the J gene end by 10 bases; junction bases not matched to a gene: 9. The CDR3 loop spans 11 amino acids. This CDR3 reads CALWYVGKKLF. CDR3 sequence (DNA): TGTGCCTTGTGGTATGTTGGCAAGAAACTCTTT.

This clone was found a few times. This DNA's translation and the protein TCRdb lists, from a much larger clone, do not match at residue 10, likely due to a read error; the protein shown is translated from the DNA. The chain employs TRGV9 and TRGJP. Germline V gene lookup returns CDR1 GITISATS and CDR2 ISYDGTV (reference sequence). The CDR3 totals 16 residues. The chain's CDR3 is CALWEVRELCKKIKVF. The CDR3 region has the DNA TGTGCCTTGTGGGAGGTGCGGGAGTTGTGCAAAAAAATCAAGGTATTT.

On this clone itself: A far more abundant clone sits one base away, making this likely a read error. In the same sample, other DNA sequences code for this CDR3. The chain combines TRGV9 with TRGJ1 or TRGJ2. Germline trimming cut 4 bases from V and 5 bases from J; bases unmatched to any gene: 17. The CDR3 is 16 residues long. Germline assignment: CDR1 GITISATS and CDR2 ISYDGTV (reference sequence). CDR3 sequence (DNA): TGTGCCTTGTGGGAACCCGACCGCCTGATCCATTATAAGAAACTCTTT. Protein sequence: CALWEPDRLIHYKKLF.

By its share, this clone is large (0.1 to 1%). V usage is TRGV5 and J usage is TRGJ1 or TRGJ2. Trimming removed 5 bases from V and 3 bases from J; junction bases left unmatched: 4. Germline V gene sequence: CDR1 VINAFY, CDR2 YDVSNSKD. This CDR3 has 12 residues. CDR3 in DNA: TGTGCCACCTGGGCCCCTTATTATAAGAAACTCTTT. As protein: CATWAPYYKKLF.

There are a few counts of this clone. The J gene is TRGJ1 or TRGJ2; the V gene was not called. The CDR3 length is 11 residues. CDR3 nucleotide sequence: TGTGCCACCTGGGACGGGGGTAAGAAACTCTTT. Translating gives CATWDGGKKLF.

With respect to this clone: The TCRdb record carries a much larger clone's protein, which differs from this DNA's translation at residue 10; a read error is the likely cause, and the protein listed here is the DNA translation. The sample contains more than one DNA sequence encoding this CDR3. The chain carries TRGV9 and TRGJ1 or TRGJ2. Germline V CDR1 and CDR2: GITISATS, ISYDGTV (reference sequence). CDR3 length equals 16 residues. V lost 3 bases, J lost 5 bases, and 16 bases stayed unmatched. CDR3 protein: CALWEPDRLVHYKKLF. CDR3 nucleotides: TGTGCCTTGTGGGAGCCCGACCGCCTGGTTCATTATAAGAAACTCTTT.

This clone qualifies as medium-sized. Other DNA variants within this sample encode the same CDR3. The chain couples TRGV9 to TRGJ1 or TRGJ2. With 12 bases clipped from V and 10 bases from J, the junction kept 15 bases outside the gene matches. The germline V gene encodes CDR1 GITISATS and CDR2 ISYDGTV (reference sequence). The CDR3 totals 11 residues. The DNA of the CDR3 is TGTGCCGGGGGGTATGTTGGCAAGAAACTCTTT. Its protein product is CAGGYVGKKLF.

Notes on this clone: TCRdb's listed protein matches a much larger clone and diverges from this DNA's translation at residue 5, likely through a read error; the protein shown comes from the DNA. The chain combines TRGV9 with TRGJ1 or TRGJ2. CDR1 GITISATS and CDR2 ISYDGTV come from the germline V gene (reference sequence). The CDR3 is made up of 14 amino acids. Trimming at V came to 6 bases and at J to 3 bases, leaving 11 bases not matched to a gene. The CDR3 is CALWQTLVYYKKLF. The DNA for the CDR3 is TGTGCCTTGTGGCAGACTCTGGTTTATTATAAGAAACTCTTT.

Regarding this clone: This DNA's translation differs at residue 10 from TCRdb's protein, which comes from a much larger clone; a read error is likely, and the protein shown is translated from the DNA. The chain is built from TRGV9 and TRGJ1 or TRGJ2. The CDR3 consists of 14 residues. Germline assignment: CDR1 GITISATS and CDR2 ISYDGTV (reference sequence). The CDR3 is CALWETLVYHKKLF. DNA of the CDR3: TGTGCCTTGTGGGAGACTCTGGTTTATCATAAGAAACTCTTT.